The T cell receptor (beta chain) under discussion was sequenced for a study of cytomegalovirus exposure and HLA in healthy donors (dated by TCRdb to 2015 to 2018). As for the study more broadly: In an earlier analysis of roughly 590 of the donors, roughly 300 Gb of sequence data and 90 million to 120 million unique TCR beta sequences from 180 million or so T cells were reported. In a later analysis, previously published TCR beta repertoires from 500 to 750 donors were re-analyzed and high-resolution HLA genotyping was added so that TCR occurrence patterns could be studied. An early release that covered about 600 HLA-typed donors contained about 290 gigabases of sequencing data and tens of millions of unique TCR sequences. Typing coverage differed by locus: A, B, C, DRB1 and DQB1 were typed in about 629-640 donors, DQA1 in 500 to 550, DPA1 in 600 to 610, and DPB1 in 472. HLA typing included class I and class II loci at four-digit resolution. Every repertoire in the discovery cohort had been generated on one and the same sequencing platform. The T cell repertoires of 666 subjects were profiled by immunosequencing and related to cytomegalovirus serostatus. An earlier analysis of about 600 of the donors used high-throughput TCR beta sequencing to judge whether each TCR beta V gene segment behaved as functional or pseudogenic. A separate validation cohort of 100 to 150 different subjects was used in addition to the roughly 700-subject first cohort. Four to six DR-DQ haplotypes were handled as single units for association and clustering, since linkage in the cohort was strong. A later genetic analysis used genome-wide SNP genotypes for about three fifths of the roughly 700 donors, treating that subset as a discovery cohort. Donor age, sex, ethnicity and CMV serostatus were collected together with the repertoire data. In the later analysis, no new phenotypic data were used to find candidate immune exposures; instead, reliance was placed on TCR beta sequences and their occurrence across donors. The study aimed to test whether cataloging public T cell receptors could reveal signatures of past pathogen exposure. Among the approximately 400 genotyped donors, 75% to 90% belonged to the genetic ancestry cluster associated with self-reported Caucasian donors. Among about 390 genotyped donors of the cohort, an average of approximately 240,000 unique TCR beta nucleotide sequences were sequenced per donor, roughly 20% of them non-productive. To predict cytomegalovirus infection status, the study brought together high-throughput TCR immunosequencing, statistical association of individual TCRs with disease status, and machine learning.

Worth noting for this clone: It has no known antigen specificity. Nothing much larger sits one base from this clone, and base qualities are not available.

The cohort was made up of 500 to 800 healthy bone marrow donors. At the time of sampling, every cohort member was nominally healthy, though immune exposures that went unrecorded were likely present. The donor was CMV seronegative and belonged to the group of 352 seronegative cohort members. A peripheral blood sample was provided by each donor, and peripheral blood mononuclear cells were used for TCR beta sequencing. Genomic DNA was extracted from the blood cell samples with the Qiagen DNeasy Blood Extraction Kit. Library method: the immunoSEQ multiplex PCR assay. For the multiplex PCR, a mixture combining 60 forward primers for TCR Vbeta segments and 13 reverse primers for TCR Jbeta segments was used. A multiplex PCR assay on genomic DNA amplified the CDR3 region of rearranged TCR beta genes. The amplified TCR beta libraries were sequenced on the Illumina HiSeq System as 87-base-pair reads. In the source study's methods: A later analysis tallied roughly 80 million unique TCR beta chains across the 640 or so repertoires, and approximately 9.9 million of those chains were shared by two or more donors. To remove PCR and sequencing errors, raw reads were error-corrected and collapsed into unique sequences using a nearest-neighbor algorithm that merged closely related sequences. Alignment of CDR3 sequences to IMGT reference sequences was used to assign V, D and J gene segments. For a sequence to be retained, at least a six-nucleotide match to both a V gene segment and a J gene segment was required. Rearrangements were classified as productive when the CDR3 lacked stop codons and remained in frame with V and J, and all other rearrangements were classified as non-productive. CDR3 was defined by IMGT convention, running from the second conserved V-encoded cysteine to the conserved J-encoded phenylalanine. The earlier analysis of about 590 of the donors excluded sequences that lacked an unambiguous match to a single V gene segment. In an earlier analysis of approximately 550 of the donors, V segments were called functional above 56.7% productive rearrangements and were called segregating when the between-donor standard deviation exceeded 5%. A statistical classification framework was developed to diagnose cytomegalovirus status using the catalog of TCR beta chain sequences. In a later analysis, TCR nucleotide sequences were compared against IMGT/GENE-DB human TR gene sequences so that V and J genes could be assigned. In a later analysis, CDR3 sequences and most-parsimonious VDJ recombination scenarios were assigned using the TCRdist pipeline. In a later analysis, each TCR beta chain was defined by its CDR3 amino acid sequence together with its V-gene family, and reads lacking a unique V-gene family were excluded. To address suspected cross-contamination and a sequencing artifact, a later analysis removed over 500 highly shared, low-generation-probability nucleotide sequences. In a later analysis, a clonal expansion index was calculated for each public chain from normalized within-repertoire ranks of inferred template counts. Generation probabilities in a later analysis came from a VDJ recombination model fitted to out-of-frame rearrangements, and those results were checked against IGoR. In a later analysis, TCR-TCR, TCR-HLA and TCR-CMV co-occurrence was scored with hypergeometric tests, and a repertoire-size bias correction was applied to TCR pairs. To estimate false discovery rates, a later analysis permuted the HLA or CMV assignments 20 times. A later analysis grouped co-occurring TCRs with DBSCAN, adding TCRdist sequence similarity when clustering within HLA-allele-positive subsets. For co-occurrence clustering, repertoires with fewer than 30,000 or more than 120,000 public chains were excluded, along with roughly 5 repertoires with anomalous nucleotide sharing. This is the immuneACCESS table as TCRdb keeps it, with only in-frame sequences that have V and J called. A part of the clones is gone; compared with another copy, unresolved V genes explain less than half, and the rest is unexplained. That table furnishes V, J and clone size, whereas the DNA furnished D and trimming. The sample data list 160,000 or so clones, and 80% of these were observed just once. The top ten constitute about 1.3% of the sample.

Results and caveats for the whole study, not just this receptor: The classifier was reported to diagnose cytomegalovirus status with high specificity and sensitivity in both the original cohort and the validation cohort. The sequencing pipeline was judged likely to have produced a cluster of highly shared sequence variants as a technical artifact. Broadly in line with IMGT annotations, most TCR beta V segments showed up in productive rearrangements about 90% or about 30% of the time in an earlier analysis of about 500 of the donors. Specific HLA alleles were associated with 15,000 to 20,000 TCR beta sequences at a false discovery rate of 0.05 in a later analysis. According to the authors, the approach could potentially be generalized to other disease states and immunological phenotypes. The earlier analysis of 587 of the donors excluded fewer than 20 rarely observed V segments, including chromosome 9 orphons, because counts were too low. Most TCR sequences were observed very rarely across donors, whereas some public TCRs were present in many individuals. Linkage disequilibrium might explain the correlated functional status among segregating V segments, but an unknown experimental factor could not be excluded. In vitro tests confirmed that a few of the cytomegalovirus-associated TCR beta chains recognize cytomegalovirus antigens. In a later analysis, TCR association rates were found to vary across HLA loci, with the most associated TCRs seen for DRB1 alleles and the fewest for HLA-C alleles. Compared with equally common non-associated chains, HLA-associated TCR beta chains in a later analysis were more clonally expanded and had lower generation probabilities. A later analysis found that most CMV-associated TCR beta chains appeared HLA-restricted, with HLA associations seemingly driven largely by CMV exposure. A further reported finding was that TCR beta sequences accurately predicted the HLA-A and HLA-B alleles for most subjects in the first cohort. In a later genetic analysis, a missense DCLRE1C variant was associated with V-gene and J-gene trimming of TCR beta chains, and the association was replicated in an independent cohort. Only TCR beta chains were sequenced in this cohort, and the absence of alpha or paired-chain data limited detectable features. In a later genetic analysis, fewer N-insertions in productive TCRs were reported among donors in an Asian-associated ancestry cluster than the roughly 700-donor mean. In the study, 150 to 200 TCR beta chains were listed as associated with cytomegalovirus. A later analysis reported that several top co-occurrence clusters appeared linked to parvovirus B19, influenza, CMV and Epstein-Barr virus. Assigning TCR associations to individual alleles was difficult when HLA alleles, especially DR and DQ, strongly co-occurred. Roughly uniform sequencing depth across donors was assumed in presence/absence analyses, although this assumption may not hold. The only immune exposure information available for the cohort was CMV serostatus. Because some donors lacked HLA typing at each locus, the association tests relied only on the typed subset.

The clonotype originates from a man aged 25-45 years in good health and CMV-seronegative. Input material: PBMCs.

The CDR3 has the sequence CSVGQAVINEQFF. The DNA sequence is given as TGCAGCGTCGGACAGGCTGTGATAAATGAGCAGTTCTTC. The chain was built from TRBV29-1 and TRBJ2-1, with 7 bases matching TRBD1. According to the germline V gene, CDR1 reads SQVTM and CDR2 reads ANQGSEA. Clipping removes 6 bases from V and 7 bases from J, with 9 as the unmatched junction base count. The CDR3, cysteine through phenylalanine, is 13 amino acids long. The retained sequence is limited to the CDR3, 39 bases, with the frame set at the first base.